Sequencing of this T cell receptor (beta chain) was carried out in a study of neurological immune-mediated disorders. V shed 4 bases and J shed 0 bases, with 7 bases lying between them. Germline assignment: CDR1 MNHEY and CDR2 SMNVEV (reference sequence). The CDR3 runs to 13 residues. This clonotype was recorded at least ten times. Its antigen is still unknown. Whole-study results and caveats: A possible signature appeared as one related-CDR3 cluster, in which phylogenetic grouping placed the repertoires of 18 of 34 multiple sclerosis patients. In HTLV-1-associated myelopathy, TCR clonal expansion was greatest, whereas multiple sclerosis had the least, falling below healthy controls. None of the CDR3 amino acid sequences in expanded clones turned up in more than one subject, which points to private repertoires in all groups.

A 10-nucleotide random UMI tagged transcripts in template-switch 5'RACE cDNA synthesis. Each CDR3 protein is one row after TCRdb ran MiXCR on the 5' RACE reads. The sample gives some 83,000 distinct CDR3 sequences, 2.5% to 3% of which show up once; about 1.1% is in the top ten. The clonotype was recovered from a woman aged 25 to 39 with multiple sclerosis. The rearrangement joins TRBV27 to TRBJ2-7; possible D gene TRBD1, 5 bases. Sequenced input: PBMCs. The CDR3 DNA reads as TGTGCCAGCAGTTATAGGGGCTCCTACGAGCAGTACTTC. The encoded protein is CASSYRGSYEQYF.